Presented here are 17 T cell receptor beta chains from one specimen sequenced in a study of T cells in Graves' hyperthyroidism and ophthalmopathy. TCR beta CDR3 regions were amplified from RNA transcripts. TCR CDR3 regions were first amplified by RT-PCR with HTBI primers. Via MiXCR, TCRdb re-called the multiplex PCR reads, giving one row per CDR3 protein. The table has hundreds of thousands of distinct CDR3 sequences, 11% to 15% seen once. The material sequenced was blood. These receptors came from a woman under 40 with Graves' hyperthyroidism.

The chain links TRBV5-6 to TRBJ2-5, with D unclear. Germline V gives CDR1 SGHDT, CDR2 YYEEEE. V shed 4 bases and J shed 14 bases, with 21 bases lying between them. This CDR3 is built from 13 residues. The CDR3 DNA reads TGTGCCAGCAGCCAGGTGGACGGATCACTCCCTTACTTC. Protein product: CASSQVDGSLPYF.

This clonotype has just a few counts. In nucleotides, the CDR3 is TGTGCCAGTACCCGGATACTAGCGGGAGCCAATGAGCAGTTCTTC. Encoded protein: CASTRILAGANEQFF. The chain couples TRBV19 to TRBJ2-1, with 11 bases aligning to TRBD2. The CDR3 is made up of 15 amino acids. In germline, CDR1 is LNHDA, CDR2 SQIVND (reference sequence). The V gene end was trimmed by 7 bases and the J gene end by 6 bases; junction bases not matched to a gene: 8.

This chain connects TRBV19 to TRBJ2-2, with 8 bases matching TRBD1. Germline V gene data show CDR1 as LNHDA and CDR2 as SQIVND (reference sequence). The J segment lost 4 bases and the V segment lost 5 bases, leaving 6 bases of the junction unmatched. The CDR3 extends over 15 amino acids. Here the CDR3 DNA reads TGTGCCAGTAGTGTAACGACAGGGGCCACCGGGGAGCTGTTTTTT. It encodes CASSVTTGATGELFF.

This clonotype was seen at least ten times. The rearrangement links TRBV28 to TRBJ1-3; possibly TRBD1 for D (6 bases). The V end lost 4 bases, the J end lost 7 bases, and 14 bases lay between the germline ends. The CDR3 loop spans 14 amino acids. Per germline, CDR1 MDHEN and CDR2 SYDVKM. The CDR3 here is CASSSVRGMNTIYF. CDR3 nucleotides: TGTGCCAGCAGTTCCGTCAGGGGCATGAACACCATATATTTT.

This clonotype was detected many times. The gene calls are TRBV5-1 and TRBJ1-1, with D possibly TRBD1 on 5 matching bases. The CDR3 is 14 residues long. The V gene lost 4 bases and the J gene lost 5 bases, with 15 bases spanning the gap. The germline gives CDR1 SGHRS, CDR2 YFSETQ. The CDR3 region is CASSTSGRETEAFF. The CDR3 nucleotides are TGCGCCAGCAGCACCTCGGGACGCGAGACTGAAGCTTTCTTT.

This clonotype was seen only a few times. V is TRBV12-3 or TRBV12-4 and J is TRBJ2-1, with D perhaps assigned TRBD1 or TRBD2 (7 bases each). The CDR3 consists of 17 residues. The V and J ends lost 4 bases and 7 bases respectively, with 23 bases between them. CDR3 bases: TGTGCCAGCAGTTGGCTTCCGCAGGGGGGGGGGAGGAATGAGCAGTTCTTC. This sequence encodes CASSWLPQGGGRNEQFF.

This clonotype was counted at least ten times. This chain joins TRBV29-1 and TRBJ2-3; D call uncertain. The germline CDR1 and CDR2 sequences are SQVTM and ANQGSEA. V was pared by 4 bases and J by 4 bases, with 3 bases between. This CDR3 spans 10 amino acids. The CDR3 nucleotides read TGCAGCGTTGTTCCAGATACGCAGTATTTT. This gives the protein CSVVPDTQYF.

This clonotype appeared a few times. The CDR3 is CASSGGSASHPDTQYF. The CDR3 DNA reads as TGTGCCAGCAGCGGGGGGTCGGCCAGTCACCCAGATACGCAGTATTTT. V gene TRBV7-2 combines with J gene TRBJ2-3, with D possibly being TRBD2 (6 bases). Germline CDR1 SGHTA, CDR2 FQGNSA. This CDR3 is built from 16 residues. V was shortened by 5 bases and J by 4 bases, with 19 bases between the two germline ends. Complete variable domain (other parts from reference TRBV7-2 and TRBJ2-3): GAGVSQSPSNKVTEKGKDVELRCDPISGHTALYWYRQSLGQGLEFLIYFQGNSAPDKSGLPSDRFSAERTGGSVSTLTIQRTQQEDSAVYLCASSGGSASHPDTQYFGPGTRLTVL.

This clonotype was recorded at least ten times. The chain has TRBV2 and TRBJ1-2; possibly TRBD1 for D (6 bases). Per the germline V gene, CDR1 is SNHLY and CDR2 is FYNNEI. This CDR3 spans 15 amino acids. V was cut by 10 bases and J by 8 bases, with 26 bases left in between. CDR3 sequence reads: CAIPKSLGQLEGYTF. CDR3 sequence (DNA): TGTGCCATACCCAAGAGCCTAGGACAGTTAGAAGGCTACACCTTC.

The chain links TRBV5-1 to TRBJ1-5; weak D call: TRBD1 (5 bases). The CDR3 loop spans 15 amino acids. With 0 bases removed from V and 9 bases from J, the gap between germline ends came to 16 bases. The germline V gene has CDR1 SGHRS and CDR2 YFSETQ. The DNA for the CDR3 is TGCGCCAGCAGCTTGGGGCCAGGGTCAGGGCGGCCCCAGCATTTT. Protein sequence: CASSLGPGSGRPQHF.

This clonotype was counted ten times or more. This rearrangement joins TRBV7-2 to TRBJ1-2; 9 nucleotides agree with TRBD1. J was trimmed by 7 bases and V by 8 bases; bases with no gene match: 14. CDR1 is SGHTA, CDR2 FQGNSA, per germline. The CDR3 is made up of 15 amino acids. In nucleotides, the CDR3 is TGTGCCAGCTCTCTCCCCGGACAGGGGCTGAGTGGCTACACCTTC. Translating gives CASSLPGQGLSGYTF.

V usage is TRBV6-2 or TRBV6-3 and J usage is TRBJ2-7; TRBD2 matches at 10 bases. The CDR3 is 15 amino acids. Germline values: CDR1 MNHEY, CDR2 SVGEGT. The V segment lost 7 bases and the J segment 2 bases; nucleotides outside the gene matches: 8. The CDR3 here is CASTLSGRITYEQYF. CDR3 DNA sequence: TGTGCCAGCACTCTTAGCGGGAGGATCACCTACGAGCAGTACTTC.

This clonotype was detected ten times or more. This rearrangement joins TRBV11-2 to TRBJ2-2, with D unclear. Germline CDR1 SGHAT, CDR2 FQNNGV. V lost 3 bases to trimming and J lost 1 base, with 6 bases between them. CDR3 length equals 14 residues. The CDR3, as DNA: TGTGCCAGCAGCTTTCTGGGGAACACCGGGGAGCTGTTTTTT. This gives the protein CASSFLGNTGELFF.

The V call is TRBV12-3 or TRBV12-4, the J call TRBJ1-3; 8 nucleotides match TRBD1. This CDR3 is built from 15 residues. Losses at the gene ends were 1 base for V and 5 bases for J; bases not matched to a gene: 4. The CDR3 nucleotides read TGTGCCAGCAGTTTAGATCAGGGGGCAAGAAACACCATATATTTT. Protein sequence: CASSLDQGARNTIYF.

In its sample, this clonotype was seen a few times. The rearrangement links TRBV13 to TRBJ1-6, with a tentative D call TRBD1 (5 bases). V was clipped by 6 bases and J by 10 bases, with 10 bases between them. This CDR3 comprises 12 residues. CDR1 PRHDT and CDR2 FYEKMQ come from the germline V gene (reference sequence). The CDR3 DNA follows: TGTGCCAGCAGTGAGGGGTACTCACCCCTCCACTTT. This encodes CASSEGYSPLHF.

This clonotype appeared many times. This chain connects TRBV2 to TRBJ1-2; maybe TRBD1 (5 bases). The CDR3 sequence is 14 residues long. V lost 7 bases, J lost 4 bases, and 16 bases lay in between. Germline V CDR1 and CDR2: SNHLY, FYNNEI. Written as DNA, the CDR3 is TGTGCCAGCATCACCGACAGCCGGACCTATGGCTACACCTTC. Amino acid sequence: CASITDSRTYGYTF.

This clonotype was counted many times. V usage is TRBV20-1 and J usage is TRBJ2-1, with TRBD2 identical over 8 bases. CDR3 length: 15 amino acids. The germline V gene encodes CDR1 DFQATT and CDR2 SNEGSKA (reference sequence). The junction had 14 bases not matched to a gene; V was cut back by 6 bases and J by 7 bases. The CDR3 DNA is TGCAGTGCCGAAAGCGGACTAGCCCCAGGAAATGAGCAGTTCTTC. Amino acids: CSAESGLAPGNEQFF.